This T cell receptor (beta chain) appears in the sequencing data of a study of blood T cell repertoires in COVID-19 (dated by TCRdb to the early 2020s). The study in broad terms: The collaborator samples originated in the United States, Italy and Spain and spanned the acute and convalescent phases of COVID-19. The material from the prospective study consisted of cDNA or gDNA derived from T cells, B-cell-depleted T cells, or PBMCs. Subjects who had been exposed to COVID-19, were actively infected with it, or had recovered from it provided the deeply sampled blood TCRbeta repertoires that made up the dataset. A freely available public database, intended as a resource for researchers studying the immune response to SARS-CoV-2, is where the repertoires were released. Samples were obtained from the ongoing ImmuneRACE study (first 160 participants) and from approximately 1,200 subjects provided by 6 global collaborators. A de-identified subject ID, COVID-19 status, age in years and sex were almost always included in the sample metadata. Where available, HLA class I and class II types were obtained from metadata supplied by the sample provider rather than from assay-based typing.

Whole blood was collected in K2EDTA tubes by collaborating institutions according to the institutions' own protocols. Collaborator samples were shipped for TCRbeta analysis as frozen whole blood, isolated PBMCs, or DNA extracted from either sample type. With regard to this clone: The antigen this receptor binds is unknown. There are no base qualities to consult, and no much larger clone falls within one base.

TCRbeta CDR3 regions were amplified from genomic DNA by means of the immunoSEQ Assay, a bias-controlled multiplex PCR. The authors processed their data as follows. The number of nucleated cells in each sample was estimated from the amplification of reference gene primers within the assay. Sequence reads were collapsed and filtered to measure the absolute abundance of every unique TCRbeta CDR3 rearrangement. Productive Simpson clonality was computed per sample as the square root of Simpson's diversity index over productive rearrangements. The table was pulled from immuneACCESS by TCRdb, which kept in-frame rearrangements only. Such tables lose some clones; where checked, under half of the loss comes from unresolved V genes, and the rest has no known cause. V and J calls and clone size are given by that table; D and trimming were obtained from the DNA. The sample contains 250,000 or so clones, 75% to 85% of them found a single time. Over 4.5% of the sample lies in the top ten.

General study outcomes and caveats: The quantity of clinical and demographic metadata differed by source and by participant and was supplied without curation.

Sample: peripheral blood. The TCR originated in a human donor in a cohort sampled during active COVID-19.

The CDR3 region has the sequence CASILSRTANTEAFF. The DNA sequence is as follows: TGTGCCAGCATCCTCTCGAGGACAGCAAACACTGAAGCTTTCTTT. The V and J segments used are TRBV6-6 and TRBJ1-1; TRBD1 could be the D gene, as 6 bases match. Including the terminal cysteine and phenylalanine, the CDR3 comprises 15 residues. CDR3 DNA is the only sequence kept; it has 45 bases, read in frame from the first base. Taken from the germline V gene (reference sequence), the CDR1 and CDR2 loops are MNHNY and SVGAGI. V lost 7 bases and J lost 2 bases; the stretch between them is 17 bases long.